The 27 T cell receptor beta chains in this list originate from one sample, sequenced in a study of tissue T cells after allogeneic stem cell transplantation. TCRdb's copy holds only in-frame clones and misses some; the assay was immunoSEQ multiplex PCR. Of 15,000 to 20,000 clones listed, less than 85% are singletons. Sequencing was performed on spleen. The receptor set was obtained from a female BALB/c mouse in good health. The strain's MHC: H2-d.

Regarding this clone: Mouse gene names and germline throughout. The read comes to an end 1 residue before the CDR3 does, leaving the germline J gene to fill in the end. The chain employs TRBV31 and TRBJ2-5, with 7 bases lining up with TRBD2. V lost 1 base, J lost 0 bases, and 10 bases stayed unmatched. CDR3 size: 17 residues. Germline CDR1 is GKSSPN and CDR2 is SITVG. CDR3 bases read: TGTGCCTGGAGTCGGGAGCCTGGGGGAATAAACCAAGACACCCAGTAC. Amino acid sequence: CAWSREPGGINQDTQY. The entire CDR3 reads CAWSREPGGINQDTQYF.

Concerning this clone: Gene names refer to mouse genes. The missing CDR3 end, 1 residue past where the read stops, is filled in from the germline J gene. The gene calls are TRBV19 and TRBJ1-1; no reliable D call. V lost 6 bases and J lost 0, with 9 bases in between. CDR1 is FNHDT and CDR2 is SITEND in the germline V gene (reference sequence). This CDR3 contains 13 residues. The covered CDR3 bases are TGTGCCAGCACCCCACTCCCAAACACAGAAGTCTTC. Amino acid sequence: CASTPLPNTEVF. The full CDR3 reads CASTPLPNTEVFF. Based on the CDR3 plus reference TRBV19 and TRBJ1-1, the full variable domain is GGIITQTPKFLIGQEGQKLTLKCQQNFNHDTMYWYRQDSGKGLRLIYYSITENDLQKGDLSEGYDASREKKSSFSLTVTSAQKNEMAVFLCASTPLPNTEVFFGKGTRLTVV.

On this clone: The germline and genes are mouse ones. Sequencing ends 1 residue short of the CDR3 end; the germline J gene provides the rest. The chain is built from TRBV13-1 and TRBJ2-7, with D maybe TRBD2 (6 bases). From germline, CDR1 is NSHNY and CDR2 SYGAGN. V dropped 1 base and J dropped 0 bases, with 11 bases sitting between them. The CDR3 consists of 15 residues. This CDR3 reads CASSDPTGSSYEQYF. Partial CDR3 DNA: TGTGCCAGCAGTGATCCAACTGGGAGCTCCTATGAACAGTAC.

Comments on this clone: The gene symbols are mouse symbols. Coverage ceases 1 residue before the CDR3 finishes, and the germline J gene fills in the end. The V call is TRBV1, the J call TRBJ2-5; 10 bases are a match to TRBD2. Germline V gene sequence: CDR1 NSQYPW, CDR2 LRSPGD (reference sequence). CDR3 length equals 14 residues. V was clipped by 3 bases and J by 4 bases; unmatched bases: 1. CDR3 protein: CTCSAGLGKDTQYF. Incomplete CDR3 DNA: TGCACCTGCAGTGCGGGACTGGGGAAAGACACCCAGTAC.

As for this clone: The genes and germline here are from mouse. Coverage ceases 1 residue before the CDR3 finishes, and the germline J gene fills in the end. The rearrangement uses TRBV13-1 and TRBJ1-1, with 7 bases matching TRBD1. Trimming removed 2 bases from V and 1 base from J; junction bases left unmatched: 5. CDR1 and CDR2 (germline): NSHNY, SYGAGN. The CDR3 is 15 residues long. The covered CDR3 bases are TGTGCCAGCAGTGACCCCGGGACAGAAAACACAGAAGTCTTC. Its protein product is CASSDPGTENTEVF. The whole CDR3 is CASSDPGTENTEVFF.

This clone turned up a few times. Gene names and germline refer to mouse. The read falls 1 residue short of the CDR3 end, and the missing part is taken from the germline J gene. The V call is TRBV4, the J call TRBJ2-7; 9 bases align to TRBD1. Trimming cost V 4 bases and J 6 bases; bases outside gene matches: 7. Germline CDR1 reads LGHDT; CDR2 reads YNNKQL (reference sequence). The CDR3 sequence is 14 residues long. The DNA read from the CDR3 is TGTGCCAGCAGCTTACAGGGGGCGCTTCGTGAACAGTAC. This gives the protein CASSLQGALREQY. The CDR3, in full, reads CASSLQGALREQYF.

About this clone: The genes are named according to mouse. The sequenced fragment ends 1 residue before the CDR3 boundary, so the rest is inferred from the germline J gene. This rearrangement joins TRBV13-3 to TRBJ1-3; TRBD1 aligns across 11 bases. J lost 1 base, V lost 5 bases, and 2 bases had no gene match. The CDR3 has 15 residues. Germline assignment: CDR1 NNHDY and CDR2 SYVADS. The CDR3: CASRGTGGSGNTLYF. The DNA read from the CDR3 is TGTGCCAGCAGGGGGACAGGGGGGTCTGGAAATACGCTCTAT.

Points on this clone: Gene names and germline match the mouse. The read ends 1 residue early relative to the CDR3; the germline J gene fills the gap. V usage is TRBV13-2 and J usage is TRBJ1-6; 7 bases fit TRBD1. TRBJ1-6 is assigned to the ORF class and has an uncertain function. This CDR3 is built from 12 residues. V dropped 5 bases and J dropped 10; count of bases not matched to a gene: 3. Germline V gives CDR1 NNHNN, CDR2 SYGAGS (reference sequence). The DNA read from the CDR3 is TGTGCCAGCGGCCAGGGGGAATCGCCCCTCTAC. Amino acids: CASGQGESPLY. The complete CDR3 sequence is CASGQGESPLYF.

Note on this clone: Genes and germline come from the mouse. The covered CDR3 bases are TGTGCCTGGAGTCTACTGGGGCATGCTGAGCAGTTC. This codes for CAWSLLGHAEQF. The entire CDR3 is CAWSLLGHAEQFF. The chain joins TRBV31 to TRBJ2-1, with 7 bases identical to TRBD2. From the germline J gene comes the end of the CDR3, since the read stops 1 residue before it. Looked up from germline, CDR1 is GKSSPN and CDR2 is SITVG. Unmatched junction bases numbered 1, after V lost 0 bases and J lost 5 bases. The CDR3 contains 13 residues.

In regard to this clone: Germline and genes here are mouse. From the germline J gene comes the end of the CDR3, since the read stops 1 residue before it. This sequence joins TRBV19 and TRBJ2-2, with 10 positions matching TRBD2. The length of the CDR3 is 16 residues. Trimming cost V 5 bases and J 4 bases; bases outside gene matches: 8. The V gene's germline CDR1 is FNHDT and CDR2 SITEND (reference sequence). CDR3 loop: CASSPLGGRGTGQLYF. The CDR3 DNA, read in part, is TGTGCCAGCAGCCCGCTGGGGGGGCGCGGCACCGGGCAGCTCTAC.

Worth noting for this clone: Gene labels here are mouse ones. The read ends 1 residue before the CDR3 terminus; that terminus is restored from the germline J gene. V usage is TRBV1 and J usage is TRBJ2-5; the D call may be TRBD1 or TRBD2 (5 bases each). The CDR3 has 15 amino acids. Trimming removed 0 bases at V and 5 bases at J, with 12 bases between. The V gene's germline CDR1 is NSQYPW and CDR2 LRSPGD (reference sequence). The CDR3 sequence: CTCSADRGRRDTQYF. CDR3 bases read: TGCACCTGCAGTGCAGATCGGGGGAGGCGAGACACCCAGTAC. Drawing the rest from reference TRBV1 and TRBJ2-5, the complete variable domain is VTLLEQNPRWRLVPRGQAVNLRCILKNSQYPWMSWYQQDLQKQLQWLFTLRSPGDKEVKSLPGADYLATRVTDTELRLQVANMSQGRTLYCTCSADRGRRDTQYFGPGTRLLVL.

For this clone: Gene names are mouse gene names. The read ends 1 residue before the CDR3 terminus; that terminus is restored from the germline J gene. The chain carries TRBV29 and TRBJ2-4; the D is unclear. Between the trimmed V and J ends, which lost 5 bases and 4 bases, there was a span of 10 bases. This CDR3 region has 13 residues. Germline lookup yields CDR1 MSHET and CDR2 SYDVDS. This CDR3 reads CASSPPPKNTLYF. The DNA read from the CDR3 is TGTGCTAGCAGTCCCCCCCCAAAAAACACCTTGTAC.

Regarding this clone: Gene names and germline refer to mouse. The read falls 1 residue short of the CDR3 end, and the missing part is taken from the germline J gene. This chain joins TRBV24 and TRBJ2-2; D may match TRBD1 or TRBD2 (5 bases each). V was pared by 6 bases and J by 0 bases, with 11 bases between. CDR1 KGHTA and CDR2 FRNEEI come from the germline V gene. The CDR3 runs to 15 residues. This CDR3 reads CASRPLGPNTGQLYF. Partial CDR3 DNA: TGTGCCAGCAGGCCTCTGGGACCAAACACCGGGCAGCTCTAC.

On this clone: The gene names given are mouse names. The read stops 1 residue short of the end of the CDR3; the missing end is completed from the germline J gene. The V call is TRBV2, the J call TRBJ1-1; unclear D gene. The CDR3 sequence is 12 residues long. Trimming cost V 4 bases and J 1 base, with 4 bases left between them. Looked up from germline, CDR1 is LGHNA and CDR2 is YSYQKL. CDR3 DNA (partial): TGTGCCAGCAGCCCAGGAAACACAGAAGTCTTC. This encodes CASSPGNTEVF. The whole CDR3 region reads CASSPGNTEVFF.

Remarks on this clone: The genes and germline here are from mouse. The CDR3 end falls 1 residue outside the read, so it is completed with the germline J gene. The chain recombines TRBV13-2 with TRBJ2-1, with D tentatively TRBD1 (6 bases). The CDR3 is 14 amino acids. V was clipped by 3 bases and J by 3 bases, with 10 bases between them. Germline CDR1 and CDR2: NNHNN and SYGAGS (reference sequence). The CDR3 protein is CASGGDNIYAEQFF. CDR3 DNA, as far as it was read: TGTGCCAGCGGTGGGGACAACATCTATGCTGAGCAGTTC.

On this clone: Gene and germline names: mouse. The read stops 1 residue short of the end of the CDR3; the missing end is completed from the germline J gene. The chain is built from TRBV5 and TRBJ1-1, with D possibly matching TRBD1 (5 bases). Germline CDR1 and CDR2: LGHNA and YNLKQL (reference sequence). V lost 0 bases and J 4 bases, leaving 9 bases between the germline ends. This CDR3 contains 14 residues. This CDR3 is CASSQDGRGTEVFF. The CDR3 bases that were read are TGTGCCAGCAGCCAAGATGGGAGGGGCACAGAAGTCTTC.

For this clone: These gene names are mouse names. The read falls 1 residue short of the CDR3 end, and the missing part is taken from the germline J gene. The chain couples TRBV4 to TRBJ1-4; no clear D. Germline loops: CDR1 LGHDT, CDR2 YNNKQL (reference sequence). This CDR3 is built from 14 residues. V was trimmed by 3 bases and J by 1 base, leaving 6 bases between them. Here the CDR3 reads CASSYGSSNERLFF. Incomplete CDR3 DNA: TGTGCCAGCAGCTATGGTAGTTCCAACGAAAGATTATTT.

As to this clone: These gene names are mouse names. The sequenced fragment ends 1 residue before the CDR3 boundary, so the rest is inferred from the germline J gene. The chain employs TRBV5 and TRBJ1-2, with 9 positions matching TRBD1. The CDR3 covers 15 residues. Looked up from germline, CDR1 is LGHNA and CDR2 is YNLKQL (reference sequence). V shed 1 base and J 0 bases; nucleotides not matched to a gene: 0. CDR3 DNA (partial): TGTGCCAGCAGCCAAGGACAGGGGGCAAACTCCGACTACACC. This gives the protein CASSQGQGANSDYT. The full CDR3 is CASSQGQGANSDYTF.

Notes on this clone: The gene names here belong to mouse. The read halts 1 residue ahead of the CDR3 end, with the missing end drawn from the germline J gene. V and J are TRBV1 and TRBJ2-7; 10 bases agree with TRBD1. The germline V gene encodes CDR1 NSQYPW and CDR2 LRSPGD (reference sequence). The CDR3 covers 14 residues. V was clipped by 4 bases and J by 5 bases; unmatched bases: 5. The CDR3 DNA, read in part, is TGCACCTGCAGTGACCGGGACAGGGGAGATGAACAGTAC. It specifies CTCSDRDRGDEQY. In full, the CDR3 reads CTCSDRDRGDEQYF.

About this clone itself: Mouse germline and gene names are used. The CDR3 end falls 1 residue outside the read, so it is completed with the germline J gene. The V and J genes are TRBV13-1 and TRBJ2-1; perhaps D is TRBD1 or TRBD2 (6 bases each). Trimming shortened V by 5 bases and J by 4 bases, and 13 bases separated the two germline ends. Germline CDR1 and CDR2: NSHNY and SYGAGN. This CDR3 is built from 14 residues. This CDR3 is CASRKVGAYAEQFF. The DNA read from the CDR3 is TGTGCCAGCAGGAAGGTGGGGGCGTATGCTGAGCAGTTC.

As to this clone: The germline and genes are mouse ones. From the germline J gene comes the end of the CDR3, since the read stops 1 residue before it. The chain links TRBV13-1 to TRBJ2-7; the match to TRBD2 covers 12 bases. The CDR3 sequence is 14 residues long. V dropped 3 bases and J dropped 6; count of bases not matched to a gene: 4. CDR1 and CDR2 (germline): NSHNY, SYGAGN. CDR3 DNA, as far as it was read: TGTGCCAGCAGTGCCGGGACTGGGGGGATTGAACAGTAC. Its translation is CASSAGTGGIEQY. The whole CDR3 is CASSAGTGGIEQYF.

A note on this clone: Gene names and germline refer to mouse. The sequenced fragment ends 1 residue before the CDR3 boundary, so the rest is inferred from the germline J gene. The genes are TRBV13-2 and TRBJ2-1; a possible D gene is TRBD2 (5 bases). Trimming left V 3 bases short and J 3 bases short, with 10 bases between. This CDR3 has 14 residues. From germline, CDR1 is NNHNN and CDR2 SYGAGS (reference sequence). The part of the CDR3 DNA that was read is TGTGCCAGCGGTGTCTGGGAGCTCTATGCTGAGCAGTTC. Protein: CASGVWELYAEQF. The full CDR3 is CASGVWELYAEQFF.

Details on this clone: Gene and germline names: mouse. The CDR3 end lies 1 residue beyond the end of the read and is filled in from the germline J gene. The chain employs TRBV1 and TRBJ1-1; maybe TRBD1 (5 bases). CDR3 size: 14 residues. CDR1 is NSQYPW and CDR2 is LRSPGD in the germline V gene (reference sequence). V shed 4 bases and J shed 0 bases, with 9 bases lying between them. Incomplete CDR3 DNA: TGCACCTGCAGTGGGGACCATGCAAACACAGAAGTCTTC. Its translation: CTCSGDHANTEVF. The entire CDR3 protein is CTCSGDHANTEVFF. Filled out from reference TRBV1 and TRBJ1-1, the complete variable domain reads VTLLEQNPRWRLVPRGQAVNLRCILKNSQYPWMSWYQQDLQKQLQWLFTLRSPGDKEVKSLPGADYLATRVTDTELRLQVANMSQGRTLYCTCSGDHANTEVFFGKGTRLTVV.

About this clone itself: Gene and germline names: mouse. The read comes to an end 1 residue before the CDR3 does, leaving the germline J gene to fill in the end. This rearrangement joins TRBV19 to TRBJ2-1; 7 bases fit TRBD2. The V gene's germline CDR1 is FNHDT and CDR2 SITEND (reference sequence). V shed 2 bases and J 1 base; nucleotides not matched to a gene: 3. The CDR3 is 15 amino acids. CDR3 DNA, as far as it was read: TGTGCCAGCAGTATCAGTGGGGGGAACTATGCTGAGCAGTTC. Protein product: CASSISGGNYAEQF. The CDR3 reads in full as CASSISGGNYAEQFF.

Details on this clone: Genes and germline come from the mouse. The CDR3 end lies 1 residue beyond the end of the read and is filled in from the germline J gene. The chain is built from TRBV31 and TRBJ2-5; 11 bases agree with TRBD1. Germline values: CDR1 GKSSPN, CDR2 SITVG. The CDR3 spans 14 residues. Trimming removed 5 bases from V and 4 bases from J; junction bases left unmatched: 5. CDR3 bases read: TGTGCCTGGTCCCGGGACAGGGGGGAAGACACCCAGTAC. Amino acid sequence: CAWSRDRGEDTQY. The whole CDR3 sequence is CAWSRDRGEDTQYF.

Notes on this clone: Gene names are the mouse ones. From the germline J gene comes the end of the CDR3, since the read stops 1 residue before it. The chain uses TRBV13-1 and TRBJ2-5; 9 bases are a match to TRBD2. The CDR3 is 15 residues long. Germline V gene data show CDR1 as NSHNY and CDR2 as SYGAGN. Germline trimming cut 3 bases from V and 3 bases from J; bases unmatched to any gene: 5. This CDR3 reads CASSGGTGTQDTQYF. The sequenced CDR3 bases are TGTGCCAGCAGTGGCGGGACTGGGACTCAAGACACCCAGTAC.

As concerns this clone: The gene symbols are mouse symbols. The DNA ends 1 residue before the CDR3 does, and the rest of the CDR3 is filled in from the germline J gene. The J gene is TRBJ2-7, the V gene TRBV19; D unresolved. CDR3 length equals 10 residues. Germline V gene lookup returns CDR1 FNHDT and CDR2 SITEND (reference sequence). With 3 bases removed from V and 6 bases from J, the gap between germline ends came to 4 bases. The CDR3 sequence is CASSTGEQYF. Partial CDR3 DNA: TGTGCCAGCAGTACAGGTGAACAGTAC.